The rows below give T cell receptor beta chains drawn from one sample of a study of T-cell reconstitution after alpha-beta-depleted transplantation in children. A single record per CDR3 protein comes from TCRdb applying MiXCR to the PCR reads. The sample lists some 260,000 distinct CDR3 sequences; approximately 24% were seen once. Sequencing was performed on PBMCs, mostly from graft donor cells, taken 360 days after TCRalphabeta/CD19-depleted stem cell transplant. These receptors all stem from a female patient aged 2-9 years who had a stem cell transplant for congenital amegakaryocytic thrombocytopenia, so the T cells may come from the graft donor. Both conserved end residues are part of each CDR3. D genes are given only for firm matches. Size tells how often a clone was seen (once, few, many) or the class of an expanded clone, and some rows leave it out.

clone_size	v_call	d_call	j_call	cdr3_length	cdr3_nt	cdr3_aa
few	TRBV28	TRBD1	TRBJ1-2	14	TGTGCCAGCAGTTTACCCAGGACAGGGTATGGCTACACCTTC	CASSLPRTGYGYTF
NA	TRBV5-1	TRBD2	TRBJ2-1	18	TGCGCCAGCAGCTTACCGGGAATAGCGGGGGGATCCTACAATGAGCAGTTCTTC	CASSLPGIAGGSYNEQFF
NA	TRBV3-1	NA	TRBJ2-7	15	TGTGCCAGCAGCCAAGATCAGGCCCGGGTCGGGGAGCAGTACTTC	CASSQDQARVGEQYF
NA	TRBV5-1	TRBD1	TRBJ2-6	15	TGCGCCAGCAGTTACCAGGGGGCGGGGGCCAACGTCCTGACTTTC	CASSYQGAGANVLTF
NA	TRBV20-1	TRBD2	TRBJ2-1	15	TGCAGTGCCGCCTCCGGGACTAATTACTACAATGAGCAGTTCTTC	CSAASGTNYYNEQFF
NA	TRBV29-1	TRBD2	TRBJ2-1	21	TGCAGCGTTGAATCTTGGGGACTAGCGGGAGCAGGGGGGAGCTCCTACAATGAGCAGTTCTTC	CSVESWGLAGAGGSSYNEQFF
NA	TRBV5-1	NA	TRBJ2-3	13	TGCGCCAGCAGCTTGTCTAGCGCAGATACGCAGTATTTT	CASSLSSADTQYF
few	TRBV7-8	NA	TRBJ2-7	15	TGTGCCAGCAGCCTCAGCCTGGATGGGGTGGACGAGCAGTACTTC	CASSLSLDGVDEQYF
many	TRBV10-3	NA	TRBJ1-3	14	TGTGCCATCAGTGATACAGACTCTGGAAACACCATATATTTT	CAISDTDSGNTIYF
NA	TRBV4-2	NA	TRBJ2-7	14	TGTGCCAGCAGCCAATTTTCCAGGCACTACGAGCAGTACTTC	CASSQFSRHYEQYF
once	TRBV6-5	TRBD1	TRBJ2-1	18	TGTGCCAGCAGTTACACCGGGACAGTGGCCCACTCCTACAATGAGCAGTTCTTC	CASSYTGTVAHSYNEQFF
few	TRBV15	NA	TRBJ1-2	15	TGTGCCACCAGCAACCCCCACGGGGTGGCCTATGGCTACACCTTC	CATSNPHGVAYGYTF
NA	TRBV6-5	NA	TRBJ1-4	15	TGTGCCAGCAGTTTTGGGACGGCTTATAATGAAAAACTGTTTTTT	CASSFGTAYNEKLFF
few	TRBV12-3/TRBV12-4	TRBD1	TRBJ1-2	12	TGTGCCAGCAGTGCAGGGGGCCGAGGCTACACCTTC	CASSAGGRGYTF
NA	TRBV27	NA	TRBJ2-1	12	TGTGCCAGCAGGTCAGATTTAGCGGAGCAGTTCTTC	CASRSDLAEQFF
few	TRBV12-3/TRBV12-4	NA	TRBJ1-5	15	TGTGCCAGCAGCCCGGTGGGTCTTGATTATCAGCCCCAGCATTTT	CASSPVGLDYQPQHF
NA	TRBV28	NA	TRBJ2-7	17	TGTGCCAGCAGAACCCCAACCGGGACCAGAGGCCCCTACGAGCAGTACTTC	CASRTPTGTRGPYEQYF
few	TRBV18	NA	TRBJ2-7	12	TGTGCCAGCTCACCGGAGGGATACGAGCAGTACTTC	CASSPEGYEQYF
many	TRBV12-3/TRBV12-4	TRBD1	TRBJ2-7	14	TGTGCCAGCAGTTTAGTTAGGACAGGGGACGAGCAGTACTTC	CASSLVRTGDEQYF
NA	TRBV20-1	TRBD1	TRBJ1-5	14	TGCAGTGCTAGAGGAGGACAGGGTAGACAGCCCCAGCATTTT	CSARGGQGRQPQHF
NA	TRBV21-1	NA	TRBJ2-7	14	TGTGCCAGCAGCAGCAGGGTTATCAAGGACGAGCAGTACTTC	CASSSRVIKDEQYF
many	TRBV24-1	NA	TRBJ2-5	14	TGTGCCACCAGTGACTCGACACTGCAAGAGACCCAGTACTTC	CATSDSTLQETQYF
once	TRBV10-3	NA	TRBJ1-6	12	TGTGCCATCAGGGGCCCGAATTCACCCCTCCACTTT	CAIRGPNSPLHF
NA	TRBV6-1	NA	TRBJ2-5	14	TGTGCCAGCAGCGGCCCTTTTGAGCAAGAGACCCAGTACTTC	CASSGPFEQETQYF